This TCR beta chain was observed in a study of OX40 agonist ivuxolimab in advanced cancers. The wider study: Partial responses occurred in Three dose-escalation patients, one with hepatocellular carcinoma and two with cutaneous melanoma. Overall study results and limits: The 0.1-3.0 mg/kg partial responders had among the lowest clonal expansion. Both blood CD4+ and CD8+ T cells showed clonal growth by week 6 at 0.1 to 3.0 mg/kg.

If patients had autoimmune disease history or systemic immunosuppression, they were excluded. In regard to this clone: The antigen remains unidentified.

The assay was immunoSEQ multiplex PCR, and TCRdb's table has in-frame clones only and misses some. The sample includes about 71,000 clones, around 94% seen only once; the top ten take 15% to 17%. The germline V gene encodes CDR1 SQVTM and CDR2 ANQGSEA. V was clipped by 5 bases and J by 1 base, with 11 bases between them. The CDR3 extends over 13 amino acids. The sequence was obtained from an adult with an advanced solid tumor such as melanoma, head and neck, liver or kidney cancer. V and J are TRBV29-1 and TRBJ1-1, with a tentative D call TRBD1 (5 bases). Sample: CD4+ or CD8+ T cells sorted from blood, taken in a trial of the OX40 agonist ivuxolimab. This CDR3 reads CSVTSGANTEAFF. The CDR3 DNA is TGCAGCGTTACCTCCGGGGCGAACACTGAAGCTTTCTTT. The full variable domain, in which reference TRBV29-1 and TRBJ1-1 provide the parts outside the CDR3, is SAVISQKPSRDICQRGTSLTIQCQVDSQVTMMFWYRQQPGQSLTLIATANQGSEATYESGFVIDKFPISRPNLTFSTLTVSNMSPEDSSIYLCSVTSGANTEAFFGQGTRLTVV.